The sample holds a few counts of the clone carrying this TCR beta chain. These data come from a study of blood T cell repertoires in COVID-19. Looking at the study overall: Italy, Spain and the United States were the sources of the convalescent and acute COVID-19 samples.

As handled by the study authors: Reference gene primers were amplified, and this amplification served to estimate nucleated cell counts. Assay: immunoSEQ multiplex PCR; the TCRdb copy retains only in-frame clones and omits some. That table is the source of V, J and clone size, and D and trimming were worked out from the DNA. Of approximately 330,000 clones detected, more than 75% appear once; the ten largest clones hold roughly 4%. From germline, CDR1 is LNHDA and CDR2 SQIVND (reference sequence). Trimming cost V 5 bases and J 4 bases, with 16 bases left between them. CDR3 size: 15 residues. The clonotype originates from a woman aged 45-60 years with active or convalescent COVID-19. Specimen: peripheral blood. This chain uses TRBV19 with TRBJ2-3, with D maybe TRBD1 (6 bases). The CDR3 DNA reads as TGTGCCAGTAGTCCCACTAGAAAGGGGGCAGATACGCAGTATTTT. It encodes CASSPTRKGADTQYF.